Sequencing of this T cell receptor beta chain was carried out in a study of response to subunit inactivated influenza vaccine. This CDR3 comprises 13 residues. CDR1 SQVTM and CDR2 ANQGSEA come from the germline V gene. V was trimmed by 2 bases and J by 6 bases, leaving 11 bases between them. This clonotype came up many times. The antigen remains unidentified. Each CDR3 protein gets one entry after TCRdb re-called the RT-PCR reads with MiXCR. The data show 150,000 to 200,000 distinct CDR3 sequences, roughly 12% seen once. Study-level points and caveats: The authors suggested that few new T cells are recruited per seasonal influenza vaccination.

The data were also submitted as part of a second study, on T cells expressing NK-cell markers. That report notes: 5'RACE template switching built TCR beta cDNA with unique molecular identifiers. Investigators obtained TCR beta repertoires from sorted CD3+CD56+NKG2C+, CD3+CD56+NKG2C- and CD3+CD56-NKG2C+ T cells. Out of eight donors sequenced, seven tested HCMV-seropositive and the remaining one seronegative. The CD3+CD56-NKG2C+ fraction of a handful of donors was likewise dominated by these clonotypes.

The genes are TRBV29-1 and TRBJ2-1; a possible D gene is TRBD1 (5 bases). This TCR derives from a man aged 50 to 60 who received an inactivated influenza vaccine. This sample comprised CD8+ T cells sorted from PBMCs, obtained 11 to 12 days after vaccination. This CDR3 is CSVELTVFNEQFF. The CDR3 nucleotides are TGCAGCGTTGAATTGACAGTGTTCAATGAGCAGTTCTTC.